This T cell receptor (beta chain) is from a study of cytomegalovirus exposure and HLA in healthy donors. V shed 5 bases and J shed 5 bases, with 13 bases lying between them. The CDR3 is 14 amino acids. CDR1 is MNHNY and CDR2 is SVGAGI in the germline V gene (reference sequence). Both 60 Vbeta primers and 13 Jbeta primers went into the PCR. Only in-frame clones appear in the TCRdb table, and some are missing; sequencing was by immunoSEQ multiplex PCR. The table has 200,000 to 250,000 clones, roughly 80% seen once. The TCR was taken from a girl aged 2 to 9 in good health and CMV-seronegative. Sequenced material: PBMCs. The chain carries TRBV6-6 and TRBJ1-5, with a weak D call TRBD1 (5 bases). This chain's CDR3 is CASSLNRLDQPQHF. For the CDR3, the DNA is TGTGCCAGCAGTCTAAACAGGTTAGATCAGCCCCAGCATTTT.